This section outlines one T cell receptor (beta chain) sequence together with its context. Its antigen has not been determined. No much larger clone exists at a distance of one base, and base qualities are not known. Other DNA sequences from this sample encode an identical CDR3 as well. The entry originates in a study of blood T cell repertoires in COVID-19 (TCRdb year 2020). About the investigation overall: Samples covering the acute and convalescent phases of COVID-19 were provided by collaborators in the United States, Italy and Spain. The repertoires were released in a freely available public database intended as a resource for research on the immune response to SARS-CoV-2. A de-identified subject ID, COVID-19 status, age in years and sex were almost always included in the sample metadata. Where available, HLA class I and class II types were taken from metadata supplied by the sample provider and were not determined by assay-based typing. The prospective study material was composed of cDNA or gDNA derived from T cells, B-cell-depleted T cells, or PBMCs. The samples were drawn from two sources: the first 160 participants of the ongoing ImmuneRACE study, and 950 to 1,500 subjects contributed by 6 global collaborators. Deeply sampled blood TCRbeta repertoires from subjects exposed to, actively infected with, or recovered from COVID-19 were included in the dataset. The full study reports these points: The amount of clinical and demographic metadata varied by source and participant and was provided uncurated.

TCRbeta CDR3 regions were amplified from genomic DNA using the immunoSEQ Assay, a bias-controlled multiplex PCR. The paper's processing steps were these. Within the assay, amplification of reference gene primers was used to estimate how many nucleated cells each sample contained. Sequence reads were collapsed and filtered to measure the absolute abundance of every unique TCRbeta CDR3 rearrangement. For each sample, productive Simpson clonality was calculated as the square root of Simpson's diversity index over productive rearrangements. Entries here come from immuneACCESS through TCRdb and include only in-frame sequences with V and J called. Some clones fail to appear in such tables; in the studies checked, an unresolved V gene covers under half of the shortfall, and the cause of the remainder is unknown. V and J calls and clone size follow that table, whereas D and trimming were derived from the DNA. For this sample the table gives about 230,000 clones, of which roughly 80% were detected only once. Of the sample, under 2% is held by the ten largest clones.

Participants in the prospective study were enrolled through a virtual design, were aged about 18 to 100 years, and lived in 20 to 30 United States geographic areas. To assign participants to cohorts, the prospective study relied on clinical history that participants themselves reported in a screening survey and a study questionnaire. Recovered participants in ImmuneRACE Cohort 3 were defined by two consecutive negative NP/OP PCR tests, clearance by a healthcare professional, or resolution of symptoms. Mobile phlebotomists in the prospective study collected whole blood, serum and a nasopharyngeal or oropharyngeal swab from every participant. Participants in the prospective study had the option to provide additional blood draws and questionnaires over an approximately two-month period. Before DNA extraction, prospective study blood samples were shipped either frozen or at room temperature. CDR1 MNHEY and CDR2 SVGAGI are derived from the germline V gene. The V and J ends are trimmed by 6 bases and 5 bases, leaving 7 bases between them. The CDR3 holds 11 amino acids from the cysteine to the phenylalanine. Of the read, only the CDR3 DNA is kept; its 33 bases are in frame from base 1.

The chain joins TRBV6-5 to TRBJ2-5; the D gene is possibly TRBD1, with 6 bases matching. Source material: PBMCs or T cells enriched from blood (not recorded which). The clonotype originates from a man in his 60s who had recovered from COVID-19. In nucleotides, the sequence is TGTGCCAGCAGCCAGGGGGAGACCCAGTACTTC. Translated, this gives CASSQGETQYF.